These 30 T cell receptor beta chains share one sample of origin, sequenced in a study of shared clonotypes between healthy human individuals. Generated by immunoSEQ multiplex PCR, the TCRdb table keeps only in-frame clones and is missing some. The sample has about 2.4 million clones; more than 85% are singletons. The sequencing sample was made of naive CD4+ T cells from PBMCs. Documented subset: CD45RA+ positively selected. The receptor set was obtained from a man aged 18 to 29 in good health. Some clones in this sample may be carry-over from other donors' samples.

This sequence joins TRBV7-2 and TRBJ1-4; the D is unclear. CDR1 is SGHTA, CDR2 FQGNSA, per germline. This CDR3 is built from 15 residues. Trimming removed 5 bases from V and 4 bases from J, with 14 bases in between. The CDR3, as DNA: TGTGCCAGCAGCCCAGTACGGCAGAATAATGAAAAACTGTTTTTT. Amino acid sequence: CASSPVRQNNEKLFF.

This clone has only one observation. The chain combines TRBV5-4 with TRBJ2-1; perhaps TRBD2 as D (5 bases). The germline gives CDR1 SGHNT, CDR2 YYREEE (reference sequence). This CDR3 has 14 amino acids. Trimming took 7 bases from V and 7 from J, leaving 18 bases between them. CDR3: CASPAGTLQNEQFF. In DNA form, the CDR3 reads TGTGCCAGCCCGGCGGGTACCCTACAAAATGAGCAGTTCTTC.

This chain joins TRBV10-3 and TRBJ2-5; D call uncertain. This CDR3 comprises 14 residues. V was trimmed by 1 base and J by 5 bases, leaving 11 bases between them. The germline V gene encodes CDR1 ENHRY and CDR2 SYGVKD. CDR3 nucleotides: TGTGCCATCAGTGAGTACAGAGGCGGTGAGACCCAGTACTTC. Amino acids: CAISEYRGGETQYF.

V usage is TRBV18 and J usage is TRBJ2-7; no firm D call. V was cut by 4 bases and J by 0 bases, with 7 bases left in between. Germline CDR1 and CDR2: KGHSH and LQKENI. The CDR3 covers 13 residues. CDR3 protein: CASSRASSYEQYF. The CDR3 bases are TGTGCCAGCTCACGGGCTAGCTCCTACGAGCAGTACTTC.

V is TRBV6-5 and J is TRBJ2-3; either TRBD1 or TRBD2 may fit D (5 bases each). Germline V lookup: CDR1 MNHEY, CDR2 SVGAGI. The V end was cut by 5 bases, the J end by 2 bases, with 14 bases between. The CDR3 is 15 residues long. The CDR3 spells CASSDFGTFTDTQYF. The CDR3 DNA follows: TGTGCCAGCAGTGACTTCGGGACCTTCACAGATACGCAGTATTTT.

The V and J genes are TRBV7-2 and TRBJ2-2; D remains unclear. Germline V gives CDR1 SGHTA, CDR2 FQGNSA. This CDR3 has 13 amino acids. V was cut by 3 bases and J by 2 bases, with 4 bases left in between. CDR3 bases: TGTGCCAGCAGCTTTTTTAACACCGGGGAGCTGTTTTTT. It codes for CASSFFNTGELFF.

The genes are TRBV29-1 and TRBJ1-1, with 11 positions matching TRBD1. Germline V CDR1 and CDR2: SQVTM, ANQGSEA. Germline trimming cut 5 bases from V and 4 bases from J; bases unmatched to any gene: 9. This CDR3 region has 15 residues. In nucleotides, the CDR3 is TGCAGCGTTCACGGGACAGGGGGATGGGGCACTGAAGCTTTCTTT. It is translated as CSVHGTGGWGTEAFF.

The chain carries TRBV28 and TRBJ2-7; TRBD1 matches 8 bases. The CDR3 sequence is 14 residues long. Unmatched junction bases numbered 8, after V lost 8 bases and J lost 2 bases. Germline lookup yields CDR1 MDHEN and CDR2 SYDVKM. The CDR3 protein is CASGGQGITYEQYF. In DNA, the CDR3 is TGTGCCAGCGGCGGACAGGGTATCACCTACGAGCAGTACTTC. The full variable domain, completed using reference TRBV28 and TRBJ2-7, is DVKVTQSSRYLVKRTGEKVFLECVQDMDHENMFWYRQDPGLGLRLIYFSYDVKMKEKGDIPEGYSVSREKKERFSLILESASTNQTSMYLCASGGQGITYEQYFGPGTRLTVT.

J is TRBJ2-1 and V is TRBV28; 7 nucleotides agree with TRBD1. This CDR3 region has 14 residues. J was trimmed by 9 bases and V by 8 bases; bases with no gene match: 13. The germline V gene encodes CDR1 MDHEN and CDR2 SYDVKM. Written as DNA, the CDR3 is TGTGCCAGCGGGCTAGGGGGCGCGACGGGTGAGCAGTTCTTC. Its translation: CASGLGGATGEQFF.

CDR3 region: CSARDKPFSEAFF. The DNA for the CDR3 is TGCAGCGCCCGGGACAAACCTTTTTCTGAAGCTTTCTTT. The chain links TRBV29-1 to TRBJ1-1; the D gene is possibly TRBD1 (6 bases). CDR3 length: 13 amino acids. Per the germline V gene, CDR1 is SQVTM and CDR2 is ANQGSEA. V lost 7 bases and J lost 6, with 18 bases in between.

The rearrangement links TRBV7-9 to TRBJ1-3; 8 positions agree with TRBD1. With V trimmed by 1 base and J by 10 bases, 0 bases remained unmatched. The CDR3 covers 12 residues. Germline V gives CDR1 SEHNR, CDR2 FQNEAQ (reference sequence). The CDR3 nucleotides read TGTGCCAGCAGCTTAGGACAGGGGACCATATATTTT. Protein product: CASSLGQGTIYF.

CDR3 nucleotides: TGTGCCAGCAGCTTATGGGGCGGGCTCTCCTACGAGCAGTACTTC. It codes for CASSLWGGLSYEQYF. This chain connects TRBV7-2 to TRBJ2-7, with D tentatively TRBD1 or TRBD2 (5 bases each). Per the germline V gene, CDR1 is SGHTA and CDR2 is FQGNSA. V lost 2 bases and J lost 0, with 11 bases in between. CDR3 length: 15 amino acids.

The CDR3 spells CASANTAGGTEAFF. The CDR3 bases are TGTGCTAGTGCCAACACAGCCGGGGGCACTGAAGCTTTCTTT. The gene calls are TRBV12-5 and TRBJ1-1; D is possibly TRBD1 (5 bases). Germline CDR1 is LGHNT and CDR2 is FRNRAP. This CDR3 contains 14 residues. V gave up 7 bases and J gave up 4 bases, with 16 bases separating them.

This clone occurred once. This chain joins TRBV6-6 and TRBJ1-5; D is uncertain. The CDR3 spans 15 residues. With 0 bases removed from V and 2 bases from J, the gap between germline ends came to 8 bases. Germline values: CDR1 MNHNY, CDR2 SVGAGI (reference sequence). DNA for the CDR3: TGTGCCAGCAGTTACTCGCCTCTGGGCAATCAGCCCCAGCATTTT. This sequence encodes CASSYSPLGNQPQHF.

Turning to this clone: Other DNA sequences in the same sample also yield this CDR3. This chain links TRBV18 with TRBJ1-5; 7 nucleotides match TRBD1. Looked up from germline, CDR1 is KGHSH and CDR2 is LQKENI. The CDR3 is made up of 14 amino acids. With V trimmed by 3 bases and J by 3 bases, 2 bases remained unmatched. CDR3 sequence reads: CASSPGQNNQPQHF. In DNA form, the CDR3 reads TGTGCCAGCTCACCGGGACAGAACAATCAGCCCCAGCATTTT.

J is TRBJ2-7 and V is TRBV27; tentatively, D is TRBD2 (5 bases). CDR1 is MNHEY and CDR2 is SMNVEV in the germline V gene (reference sequence). The CDR3 runs to 16 residues. V was pared by 5 bases and J by 2 bases, with 19 bases between. DNA of the CDR3: TGTGCCAGCAGTACCCGGACGGGATTGACCCCCTACGAGCAGTACTTC. Translated, it gives CASSTRTGLTPYEQYF.

The rearrangement joins TRBV5-6 to TRBJ2-3; D gene unclear. The CDR3 loop spans 14 amino acids. Trimming shortened V by 3 bases and J by 5 bases, and 13 bases separated the two germline ends. Germline V gives CDR1 SGHDT, CDR2 YYEEEE. The CDR3 reads CASSSLQNQDTQYF. The CDR3 nucleotides read TGTGCCAGCAGCTCCCTACAGAATCAAGATACGCAGTATTTT.

The chain joins TRBV25-1 to TRBJ2-7; 9 bases map to TRBD2. V shed 4 bases, J shed 3 bases, and the junction held 7 bases outside the gene matches. Germline values: CDR1 MGHDK, CDR2 SYGVNS. This CDR3 contains 15 residues. Here the CDR3 reads CASSVAGGFLYEQYF. The CDR3 region has the DNA TGTGCCAGCAGTGTGGCGGGAGGGTTCCTCTACGAGCAGTACTTC.

The chain employs TRBV7-8 and TRBJ2-5; no clear D gene. The DNA matches TRBJ2-7 better at its end, which makes the J call doubtful. CDR1 and CDR2 (germline): SGHVS, FQNEAQ. The CDR3 loop spans 12 amino acids. The CDR3 DNA sequence: TGTGCCAGTAAGGGATTTACCTACGAGCAGTACTTC. This encodes CASKGFTYEQYF.

The genes are TRBV5-1 and TRBJ2-3; D is unresolved. CDR3 size: 15 residues. Per the germline V gene, CDR1 is SGHRS and CDR2 is YFSETQ. V was clipped by 3 bases and J by 0 bases, with 11 bases between them. In DNA form, the CDR3 reads TGCGCCAGCAGCTCGCTTACTGCTAGCACAGATACGCAGTATTTT. Protein sequence: CASSSLTASTDTQYF.

This chain connects TRBV7-9 to TRBJ1-2, with no clear D. V gave up 1 base and J gave up 8 bases, with 11 bases separating them. This CDR3 comprises 13 residues. Germline-derived CDR1 and CDR2 are SEHNR and FQNEAQ (reference sequence). The CDR3 region is CASSLVPESGYTF. CDR3 coding DNA: TGTGCCAGCAGCTTAGTTCCGGAAAGCGGCTACACCTTC.

Concerning this clone itself: A read error may account for a junction end that differs from germline. This sequence joins TRBV6-5 and TRBJ2-7; D ambiguous. Germline V gives CDR1 MNHEY, CDR2 SVGAGI. This CDR3 contains 12 residues. The CDR3 DNA follows: TGTGCCAGCAGTTACTCAGGCAGGATGCCAAACTTC. It is translated as CASSYSGRMPNF.

The V and J genes are TRBV25-1 and TRBJ2-1; 11 bases fit TRBD1. After removal of 2 bases from V and 3 bases from J, the junction contained 9 bases not matched to a gene. In germline, CDR1 is MGHDK, CDR2 SYGVNS. The CDR3 covers 18 residues. As DNA, the CDR3 is TGTGCCAGCAGTGAAATAACTTTGGGGACAGGGGGCTACAATGAGCAGTTCTTC. Protein: CASSEITLGTGGYNEQFF.

The J gene is TRBJ2-7, the V gene TRBV28, with 10 bases that match TRBD1. The V gene's germline CDR1 is MDHEN and CDR2 SYDVKM. The J segment lost 0 bases and the V segment lost 10 bases, leaving 6 bases of the junction unmatched. The CDR3 runs 14 residues. CDR3 nucleotides: TGTGCCACCCGGGGGACAGGGGCCTCCTACGAGCAGTACTTC. The encoded protein is CATRGTGASYEQYF.

Concerning this clone itself: The sample carries other DNA sequences with the same CDR3. The chain links TRBV5-4 to TRBJ2-1; possibly TRBD1 for D (6 bases). This CDR3 region has 13 residues. V lost 0 bases and J 8 bases, leaving 9 bases between the germline ends. The germline CDR1 and CDR2 sequences are SGHNT and YYREEE (reference sequence). CDR3 sequence: CASSLGQADEQFF. In nucleotides, the CDR3 is TGTGCCAGCAGCTTGGGACAGGCCGATGAGCAGTTCTTC.

The rearrangement joins TRBV4-1 to TRBJ1-1, with a weak D call TRBD1 (5 bases). There are 17 residues in the CDR3. Germline loops: CDR1 MGHRA, CDR2 YSYEKL. V was shortened by 0 bases and J by 3 bases, with 17 bases between the two germline ends. The CDR3 bases are TGCGCCAGCAGCCAAGATGCCATCAGAGGGGTTGACACTGAAGCTTTCTTT. Translation: CASSQDAIRGVDTEAFF.

The CDR3 DNA reads as TGTGCCAGCAGCATCGGACAGGGCCGAGGTGAAAAACTGTTTTTT. Its protein product is CASSIGQGRGEKLFF. The V gene is TRBV7-9, the J gene TRBJ1-4; 8 nucleotides line up with TRBD1. There are 15 residues in the CDR3. CDR1 and CDR2 from the germline V gene are SEHNR and FQNEAQ (reference sequence). The junction had 9 bases not matched to a gene; V was cut back by 5 bases and J by 7 bases.

The gene calls are TRBV11-3 and TRBJ2-1, with 7 nucleotides matching TRBD2. The ends lost 6 bases at V and 9 bases at J; junction bases unmatched: 8. The length of the CDR3 is 13 residues. The V gene's germline CDR1 is SGHNT and CDR2 YENEEA. Here the CDR3 reads CASSHSGGGEQFF. The CDR3 nucleotides read TGTGCCAGCAGTCATTCGGGGGGAGGTGAGCAGTTCTTC.

J is TRBJ2-3 and V is TRBV5-6, with D perhaps matching TRBD1 or TRBD2 (6 bases each). The CDR3 has 18 amino acids. The ends were cut back, 3 bases at V and 2 bases at J, with 22 bases in the middle. Germline loops: CDR1 SGHDT, CDR2 YYEEEE. The CDR3 region is CASSSGSRGALNTDTQYF. In DNA, the CDR3 is TGTGCCAGCAGCTCAGGTTCTAGGGGGGCCTTAAACACAGATACGCAGTATTTT.

Comments on this clone: Different DNA sequences within this sample yield the same CDR3. The chain couples TRBV4-1 to TRBJ1-2; D is unclear. This CDR3 region has 12 residues. CDR1 is MGHRA, CDR2 YSYEKL, per germline. V was shortened by 1 base and J by 2 bases, with 2 bases between the two germline ends. The DNA of the CDR3 is TGCGCCAGCAGCCAAGGAAACTATGGCTACACCTTC. Protein: CASSQGNYGYTF.